This entry features one T cell receptor beta chain sequence. These data come from a study of technical replicates of blood from a handful of donors. Clones were sequenced by immunoSEQ multiplex PCR, and TCRdb holds only the in-frame ones, with some missing. The sample consists of under 45,000 clones, around 96% of them appearing once. This CDR3 has 14 amino acids. Sequencing used T cells isolated from PBMCs. This TCR was sampled from a human donor in good health. The V and J genes are TRBV1 and TRBJ1-2. TRBV1 is classified as a pseudogene. The CDR3 DNA sequence: TGCACCAGCAGCCAAGATAGCGGGTACTATGGCTACACCTTC. Protein product: CTSSQDSGYYGYTF.